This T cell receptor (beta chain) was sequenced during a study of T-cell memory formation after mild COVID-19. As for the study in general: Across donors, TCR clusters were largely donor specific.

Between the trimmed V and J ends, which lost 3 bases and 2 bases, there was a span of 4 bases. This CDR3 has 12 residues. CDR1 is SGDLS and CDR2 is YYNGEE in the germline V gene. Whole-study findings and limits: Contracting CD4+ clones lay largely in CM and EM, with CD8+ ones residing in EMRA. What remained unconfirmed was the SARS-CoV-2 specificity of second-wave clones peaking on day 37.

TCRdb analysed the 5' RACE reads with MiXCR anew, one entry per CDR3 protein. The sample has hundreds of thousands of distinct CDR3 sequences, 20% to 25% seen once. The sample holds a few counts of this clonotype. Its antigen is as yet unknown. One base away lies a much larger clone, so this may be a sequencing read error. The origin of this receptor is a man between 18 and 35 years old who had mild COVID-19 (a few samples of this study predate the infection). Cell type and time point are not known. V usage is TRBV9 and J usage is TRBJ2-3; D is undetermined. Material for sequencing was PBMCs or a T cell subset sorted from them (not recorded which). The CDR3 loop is CASSAPTDTQYF. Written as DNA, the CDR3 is TGTGCCAGCAGCGCCCCCACAGATACGCAGTATTTT.